Listed here are 11 T cell receptor beta chains from one sample, sequenced in a study of regulatory T cells in long-lasting Graves disease. TCRdb independently ran MiXCR on the reads; one entry per CDR3 protein. The table lists some 700 distinct CDR3 sequences, 55% to 85% of them singletons. PBMC RNA served as the TCR library source. Sequencing was performed on peripheral blood mononuclear cells (PBMCs), taken with antithyroid drug treatment, in newly diagnosed or persistent Graves disease (not recorded which). Every receptor here comes from a female donor with Graves disease.

This clonotype was counted a few times. This rearrangement joins TRBV5-5 to TRBJ1-5; no clear D. V was shortened by 4 bases and J by 5 bases, with 10 bases between the two germline ends. Germline CDR1 reads SGHKS; CDR2 reads YYEKEE (reference sequence). There are 13 residues in the CDR3. CDR3 amino acids: CASSQDGYQPQHF. The CDR3 DNA sequence: TGTGCCAGCAGCCAGGACGGCTATCAGCCCCAGCATTTT.

The chain is built from TRBV12-3 or TRBV12-4 and TRBJ2-3; tentatively, D is TRBD1 (5 bases). This CDR3 has 15 residues. V shed 6 bases and J shed 5 bases, with 18 bases lying between them. The CDR3 region is CASREGDRNLDTQYF. CDR3 coding DNA: TGTGCCAGCAGGGAAGGAGACAGAAATTTAGATACGCAGTATTTT.

J is TRBJ2-5 and V is TRBV28, with D perhaps TRBD2 (6 bases). Germline CDR1 reads MDHEN; CDR2 reads SYDVKM. The CDR3 extends over 15 amino acids. The ends were cut back, 4 bases at V and 4 bases at J, with 16 bases in the middle. In nucleotides, the CDR3 is TGTGCCAGCAGTTCCTATACCGCGGGACCAGAGACCCAGTACTTC. Translating gives CASSSYTAGPETQYF.

V and J are TRBV25-1 and TRBJ2-6, with D perhaps being TRBD1 or TRBD2 (5 bases each). V was clipped by 1 base and J by 13 bases, with 11 bases between them. The CDR3 is made up of 13 amino acids. Germline V gene data show CDR1 as MGHDK and CDR2 as SYGVNS. The CDR3 loop is CASSELGEGVLTF. The CDR3 DNA reads as TGTGCCAGCAGTGAATTGGGGGAAGGTGTCCTGACTTTC.

The V call is TRBV12-5, the J call TRBJ2-1, with TRBD1 identical over 9 bases. CDR3 length: 16 amino acids. V lost 1 base, J lost 4 bases, and 5 bases stayed unmatched. Germline V CDR1 and CDR2: LGHNT, FRNRAP. The CDR3 is CASGLARDRVYNEQFF. CDR3 nucleotide sequence: TGTGCTAGTGGTTTGGCCCGGGACAGGGTGTACAATGAGCAGTTCTTC.

The chain's CDR3 is CASSLAPRQGGQPQHF. The CDR3 nucleotides are TGTGCCAGCAGCTTAGCCCCTAGGCAGGGGGGACAGCCCCAGCATTTT. This sequence joins TRBV11-1 and TRBJ1-5; 7 bases align to TRBD1. The CDR3 spans 16 residues. Germline V gene sequence: CDR1 SGHAT, CDR2 FQDESV (reference sequence). J was trimmed by 7 bases and V by 0 bases; bases with no gene match: 9.

The chain recombines TRBV25-1 with TRBJ2-2, with 12 bases matching TRBD2. This CDR3 spans 15 amino acids. The V gene's germline CDR1 is MGHDK and CDR2 SYGVNS. Trimming took 4 bases from V and 6 from J; bases not matched to a gene: 3. CDR3 sequence reads: CASSGLAGVAGELFF. For the CDR3, the DNA is TGTGCCAGCAGTGGACTAGCGGGAGTTGCCGGGGAGCTGTTTTTT.

The chain employs TRBV5-8 and TRBJ1-1; tentative D call: TRBD1 (6 bases). Germline loops: CDR1 SGHTS, CDR2 YDEGEE. Deletions cut 2 bases from V and 4 bases from J, with 24 bases between. The CDR3 length is 18 residues. The CDR3 DNA reads as TGTGCCAGCAGCTTACAGTCCTGGGGGGGGCGCGCGAGCACTGAAGCTTTCTTT. Protein sequence: CASSLQSWGGRASTEAFF.

This chain connects TRBV28 to TRBJ1-5; D unresolved. CDR3 size: 12 residues. Germline lookup yields CDR1 MDHEN and CDR2 SYDVKM. The V end lost 3 bases, the J end lost 3 bases, and 3 bases lay between the germline ends. The CDR3 reads CASSFTNQPQHF. The CDR3 DNA is TGTGCCAGCAGTTTCACCAATCAGCCCCAGCATTTT.

The gene calls are TRBV27 and TRBJ2-3, with D unclear. This CDR3 contains 13 residues. With 0 bases removed from V and 0 bases from J, the gap between germline ends came to 1 base. Germline CDR1 MNHEY, CDR2 SMNVEV (reference sequence). As DNA, the CDR3 is TGTGCCAGCAGTTTATCTAGCACAGATACGCAGTATTTT. This codes for CASSLSSTDTQYF.

The J gene is TRBJ2-1, the V gene TRBV11-2; D unresolved. This CDR3 spans 13 amino acids. From germline, CDR1 is SGHAT and CDR2 FQNNGV. V gave up 2 bases and J gave up 11 bases, with 13 bases separating them. The CDR3 spells CASSLFRFRKQFF. For the CDR3, the DNA is TGTGCCAGCAGCTTATTCAGGTTTCGGAAGCAGTTCTTC. Full variable domain (missing parts from reference TRBV11-2 and TRBJ2-1): EAGVAQSPRYKIIEKRQSVAFWCNPISGHATLYWYQQILGQGPKLLIQFQNNGVVDDSQLPKDRFSAERLKGVDSTLKIQPAKLEDSAVYLCASSLFRFRKQFFGPGTRLTVL.